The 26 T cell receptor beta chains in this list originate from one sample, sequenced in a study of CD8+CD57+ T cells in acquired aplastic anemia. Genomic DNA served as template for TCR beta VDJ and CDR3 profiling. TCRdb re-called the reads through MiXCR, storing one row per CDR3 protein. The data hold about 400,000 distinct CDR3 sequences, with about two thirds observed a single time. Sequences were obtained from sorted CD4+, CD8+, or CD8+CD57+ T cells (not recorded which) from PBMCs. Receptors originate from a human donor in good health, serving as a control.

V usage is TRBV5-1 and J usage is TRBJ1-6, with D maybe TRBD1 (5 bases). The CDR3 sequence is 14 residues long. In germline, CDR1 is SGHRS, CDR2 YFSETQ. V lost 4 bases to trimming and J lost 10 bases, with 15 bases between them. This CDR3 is CASSAEQGTSPLHF. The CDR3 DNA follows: TGCGCCAGCAGCGCCGAGCAGGGTACATCACCCCTCCACTTT.

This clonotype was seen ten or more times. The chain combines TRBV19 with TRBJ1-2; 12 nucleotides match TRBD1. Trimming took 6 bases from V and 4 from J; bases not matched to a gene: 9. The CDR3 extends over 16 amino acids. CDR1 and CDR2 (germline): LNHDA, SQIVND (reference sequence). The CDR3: CASRNTGQGAGYGYTF. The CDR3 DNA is TGTGCCAGTAGAAATACGGGACAGGGGGCCGGCTATGGCTACACCTTC.

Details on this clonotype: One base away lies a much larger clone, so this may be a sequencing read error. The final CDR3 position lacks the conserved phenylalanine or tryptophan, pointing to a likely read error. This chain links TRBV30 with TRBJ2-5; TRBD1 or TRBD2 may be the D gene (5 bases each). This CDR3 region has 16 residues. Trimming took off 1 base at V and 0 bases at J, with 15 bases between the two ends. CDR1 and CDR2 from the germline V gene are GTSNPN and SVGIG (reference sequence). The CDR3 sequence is CAWSGGAGRYQETQYS. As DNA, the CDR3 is TGTGCCTGGAGTGGAGGGGCCGGCAGGTACCAAGAGACCCAGTACTCC.

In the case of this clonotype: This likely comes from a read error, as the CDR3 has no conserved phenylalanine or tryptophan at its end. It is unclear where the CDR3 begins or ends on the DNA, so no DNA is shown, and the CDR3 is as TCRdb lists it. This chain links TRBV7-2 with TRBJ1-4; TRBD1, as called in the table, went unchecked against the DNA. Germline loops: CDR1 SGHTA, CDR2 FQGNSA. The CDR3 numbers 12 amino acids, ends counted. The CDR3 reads CASSSPGAKLCS.

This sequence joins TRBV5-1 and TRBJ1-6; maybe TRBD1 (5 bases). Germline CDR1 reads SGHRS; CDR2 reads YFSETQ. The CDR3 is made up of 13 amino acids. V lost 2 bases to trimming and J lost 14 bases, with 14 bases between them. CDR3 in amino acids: CASSFSGQRALHF. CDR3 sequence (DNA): TGCGCCAGCAGCTTCTCAGGGCAACGAGCCCTCCACTTT.

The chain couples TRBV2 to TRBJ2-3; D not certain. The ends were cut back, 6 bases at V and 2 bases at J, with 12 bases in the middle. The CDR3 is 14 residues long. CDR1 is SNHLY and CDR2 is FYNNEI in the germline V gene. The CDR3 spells CASSLVRHTDTQYF. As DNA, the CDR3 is TGTGCCAGCAGCTTGGTCAGGCACACAGATACGCAGTATTTT.

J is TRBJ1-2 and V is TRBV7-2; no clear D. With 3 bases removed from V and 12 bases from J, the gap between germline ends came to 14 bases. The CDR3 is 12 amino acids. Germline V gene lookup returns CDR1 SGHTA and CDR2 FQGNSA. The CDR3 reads CASSFLGPGNTF. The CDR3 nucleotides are TGTGCCAGCAGCTTCTTGGGTCCTGGAAACACCTTC.

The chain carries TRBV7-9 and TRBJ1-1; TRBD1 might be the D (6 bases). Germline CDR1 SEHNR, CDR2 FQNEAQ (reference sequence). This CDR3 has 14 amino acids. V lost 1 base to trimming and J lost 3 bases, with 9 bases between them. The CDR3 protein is CASSLGDRYTEAFF. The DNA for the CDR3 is TGTGCCAGCAGCTTAGGCGACAGGTACACTGAAGCTTTCTTT.

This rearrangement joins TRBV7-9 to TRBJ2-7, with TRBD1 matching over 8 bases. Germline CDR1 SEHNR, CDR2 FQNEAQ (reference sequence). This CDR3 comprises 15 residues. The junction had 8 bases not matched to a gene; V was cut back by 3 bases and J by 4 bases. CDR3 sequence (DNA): TGTGCCAGCAGCTTTGGACAGGGTGGTTCGTACGAGCAGTACTTC. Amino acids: CASSFGQGGSYEQYF.

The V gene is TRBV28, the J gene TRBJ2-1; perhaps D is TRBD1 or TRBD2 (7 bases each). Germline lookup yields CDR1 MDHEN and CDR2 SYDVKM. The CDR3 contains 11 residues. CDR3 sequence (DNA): TGTGCTGCGGGGGACAGCGGTGAGCAGTTCTTC. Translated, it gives CAAGDSGEQFF.

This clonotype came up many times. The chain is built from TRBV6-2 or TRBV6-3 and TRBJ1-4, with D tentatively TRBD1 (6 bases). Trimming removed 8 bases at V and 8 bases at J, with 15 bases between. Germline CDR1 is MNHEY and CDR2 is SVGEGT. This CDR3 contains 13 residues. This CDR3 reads CASGLAGEEKLFF. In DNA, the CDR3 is TGTGCCAGCGGTTTAGCAGGGGAAGAAAAACTGTTTTTT.

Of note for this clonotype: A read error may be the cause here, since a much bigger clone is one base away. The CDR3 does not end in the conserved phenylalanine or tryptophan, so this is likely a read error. For the CDR3, the DNA is TGCGCCAGCAGCCAAGTGAGGGGAGCGCCCTACTATGGCTACACCCTC. Translated, it gives CASSQVRGAPYYGYTL. The rearrangement joins TRBV4-3 to TRBJ1-2; possibly TRBD1 for D (5 bases). Germline V lookup: CDR1 LGHNA, CDR2 YSLEER. Trimming shortened V by 1 base and J by 3 bases, and 15 bases separated the two germline ends. CDR3 size: 16 residues.

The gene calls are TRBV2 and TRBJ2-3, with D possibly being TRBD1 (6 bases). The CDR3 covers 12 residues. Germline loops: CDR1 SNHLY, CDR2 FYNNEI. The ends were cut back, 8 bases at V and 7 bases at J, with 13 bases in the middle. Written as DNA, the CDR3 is TGTGCCAGCTCACGTCAGGGGAATACGCAGTATTTT. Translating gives CASSRQGNTQYF.

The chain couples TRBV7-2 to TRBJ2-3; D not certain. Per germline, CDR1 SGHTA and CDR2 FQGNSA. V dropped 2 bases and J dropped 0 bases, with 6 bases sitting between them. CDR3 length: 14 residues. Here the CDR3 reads CTSSLYASTDTQYF. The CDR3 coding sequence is TGTACCAGCAGCTTATACGCGAGCACAGATACGCAGTATTTT.

The CDR3 spells CASSQGRPGYTEAFF. CDR3 nucleotides: TGTGCCAGCAGCCAGGGGAGGCCTGGGTATACAGAAGCTTTCTTT. The V gene is TRBV7-3, the J gene TRBJ1-1; a weak D match, TRBD1 (6 bases). V was shortened by 5 bases and J by 8 bases, with 21 bases between the two germline ends. There are 15 residues in the CDR3. Germline values: CDR1 SGHTA, CDR2 FQGTGA.

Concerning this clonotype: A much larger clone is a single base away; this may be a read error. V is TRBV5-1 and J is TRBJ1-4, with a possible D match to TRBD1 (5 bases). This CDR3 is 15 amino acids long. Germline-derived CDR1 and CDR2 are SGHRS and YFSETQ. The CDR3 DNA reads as TGTGCCAGCAGCCAAGATCCGAGGGGAGCGCAAAAACTGTTTTTT. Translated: CASSQDPRGAQKLFF.

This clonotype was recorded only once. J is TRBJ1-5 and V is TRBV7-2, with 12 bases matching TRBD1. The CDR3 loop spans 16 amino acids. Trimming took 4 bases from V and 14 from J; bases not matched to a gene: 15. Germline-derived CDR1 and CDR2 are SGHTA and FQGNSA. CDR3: CASSSRFLGQGAYEHF. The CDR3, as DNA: TGTGCCAGCAGCTCCCGATTTTTGGGACAGGGGGCCTACGAGCATTTT.

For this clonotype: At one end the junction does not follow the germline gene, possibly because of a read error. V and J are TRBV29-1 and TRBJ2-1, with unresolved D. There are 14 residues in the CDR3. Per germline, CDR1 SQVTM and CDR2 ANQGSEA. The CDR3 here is CSVEDGITYKEQFF. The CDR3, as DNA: TGCAGCGTTGAAGATGGGATCACCTACAAGGAGCAGTTTTTC.

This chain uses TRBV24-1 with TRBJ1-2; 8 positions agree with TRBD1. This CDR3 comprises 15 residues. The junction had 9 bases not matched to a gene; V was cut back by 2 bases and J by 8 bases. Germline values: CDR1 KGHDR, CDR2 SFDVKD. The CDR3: CATSDSGQGSRGYTF. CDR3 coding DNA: TGTGCCACCAGTGATTCCGGACAGGGATCAAGGGGCTACACCTTC.

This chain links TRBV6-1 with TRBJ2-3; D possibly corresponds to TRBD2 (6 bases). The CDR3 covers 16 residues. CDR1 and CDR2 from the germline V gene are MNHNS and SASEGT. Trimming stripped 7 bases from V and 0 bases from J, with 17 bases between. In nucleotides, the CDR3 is TGTGCCAGCATTTTGAGGCGGGGCCATAGCACAGATACGCAGTATTTT. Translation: CASILRRGHSTDTQYF.

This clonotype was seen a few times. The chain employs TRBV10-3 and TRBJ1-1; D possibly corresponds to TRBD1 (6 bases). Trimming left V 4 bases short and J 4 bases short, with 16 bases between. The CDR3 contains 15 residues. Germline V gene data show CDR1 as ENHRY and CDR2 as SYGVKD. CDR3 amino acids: CAISVSGGAGTEAFF. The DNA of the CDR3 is TGTGCCATCAGTGTAAGCGGGGGGGCGGGCACTGAAGCTTTCTTT.

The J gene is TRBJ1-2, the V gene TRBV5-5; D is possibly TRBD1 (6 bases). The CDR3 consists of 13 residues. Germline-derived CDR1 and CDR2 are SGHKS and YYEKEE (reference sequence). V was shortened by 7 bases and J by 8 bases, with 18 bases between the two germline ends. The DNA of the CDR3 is TGTGCCAGCGGATCGACAGGCTTAGGCGGCTACACCTTC. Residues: CASGSTGLGGYTF.

The CDR3, as DNA: TGCAGTGCTAGAGGGGGGAGCGGGGGAGAAAAACTGTTTTTT. It specifies CSARGGSGGEKLFF. J is TRBJ1-4 and V is TRBV20-1; the D gene is possibly TRBD1 (5 bases). CDR3 length: 14 residues. V gave up 1 base and J gave up 8 bases, with 14 bases separating them. Germline CDR1 and CDR2: DFQATT and SNEGSKA (reference sequence).

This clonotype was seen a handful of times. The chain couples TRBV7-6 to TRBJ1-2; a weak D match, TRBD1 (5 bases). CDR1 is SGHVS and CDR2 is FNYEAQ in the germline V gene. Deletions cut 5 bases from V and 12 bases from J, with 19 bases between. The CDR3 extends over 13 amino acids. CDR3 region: CASSPQGLYGHTF. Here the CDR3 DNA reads TGTGCCAGCAGCCCCCAGGGACTCTATGGACACACCTTC.

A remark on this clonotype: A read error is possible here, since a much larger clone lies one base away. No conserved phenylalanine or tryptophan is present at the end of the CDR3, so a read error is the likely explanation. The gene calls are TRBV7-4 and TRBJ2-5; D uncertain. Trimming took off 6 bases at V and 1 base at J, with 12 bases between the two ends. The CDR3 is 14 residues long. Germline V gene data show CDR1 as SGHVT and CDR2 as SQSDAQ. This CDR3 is CASSFSHSQETQYV. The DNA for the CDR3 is TGTGCCAGCAGTTTCAGCCATTCCCAAGAGACCCAGTACGTC.

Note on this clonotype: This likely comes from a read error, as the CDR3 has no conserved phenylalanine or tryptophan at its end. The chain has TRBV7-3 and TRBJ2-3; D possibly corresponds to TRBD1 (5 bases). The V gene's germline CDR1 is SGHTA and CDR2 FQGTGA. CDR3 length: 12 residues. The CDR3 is CASSENTGTQYV. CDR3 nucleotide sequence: TGTGCCAGCAGCGAGAACACAGGTACGCAGTATGTT.